This TCR beta chain came from a study of blood T cell repertoires in COVID-19. Study-wide background: The cDNA or gDNA used as material had been derived from T cells, B-cell-depleted T cells, or PBMCs.

Seattle participants joined during active infection and were tracked over time. The CDR3 extends over 15 amino acids. The V gene end was trimmed by 5 bases and the J gene end by 3 bases; junction bases not matched to a gene: 4. Looked up from germline, CDR1 is SGHAT and CDR2 is FQNNGV. In the authors' methods: The assay estimated nucleated cells by amplifying reference gene primers. Method: immunoSEQ multiplex PCR; TCRdb's copy keeps in-frame clones and lacks some. Clonal size and the V and J genes are those of that table, whereas D and trimming came from the DNA. The sample carries some 360,000 clones, 87% recorded once.

Sequencing was carried out using peripheral blood. This clonotype originated in a woman between 55 and 75 years old with COVID-19, enrolled during active disease. The chain uses TRBV11-2 and TRBJ2-2; 9 bases are a match to TRBD1. CDR3 DNA sequence: TGTGCCAGCAGCAGGGACAGGGCGGACACCGGGGAGCTGTTTTTT. This translates into CASSRDRADTGELFF. Together with reference TRBV11-2 and TRBJ2-2, the CDR3 gives the full variable domain: EAGVAQSPRYKIIEKRQSVAFWCNPISGHATLYWYQQILGQGPKLLIQFQNNGVVDDSQLPKDRFSAERLKGVDSTLKIQPAKLEDSAVYLCASSRDRADTGELFFGEGSRLTVL.